This T cell receptor beta chain was retrieved from a study of STAT5B mutations in CD4+ large granular lymphocyte leukemia (dated by TCRdb to 2021 to 2024). Turning to the overall study: Among the healthy controls, the CDR3 'QG' motif was associated with a particular HLA allele. Flow cytometry on FACSCanto II or FACSVerse showed that the purified fractions were more than 95% pure among lymphocytes. TCRbeta repertoires of CD4+ T-cell large granular lymphocyte leukemia patients were compared with those of healthy blood donors. Study-wide findings and limitations: Main leukemic clonotypes were private to each patient, although roughly 26% appeared at low frequency in other patients' non-leukemic repertoires. Compared with healthy CD4+ repertoires, CD4-sorted patient repertoires appeared more clonal, and this difference remained even after the putative leukemic clones were removed. Enrichment of TRBV06-family usage was observed among the top patient clones (8/27) relative to healthy controls (2/35). The data were not HLA-matched, and the higher clonality in CD4+ T-LGLL than in CD8+ T-LGLL could be due to the relatively small sample size.

The healthy controls were some 36 blood donors, and the buffy coats of these donors were supplied by the Finnish Red Cross blood service. All TCR-sequenced material derived from peripheral blood: patient blood samples and healthy donor buffy coats. Ficoll-Hypaque gradient centrifugation was used to isolate peripheral blood mononuclear cells. Magnetic purification was used to isolate CD4+ cells from the buffy coats of the healthy controls. Genomic DNA was extracted with the Gentra Puregene Cell and Tissue kit and quantified on a Qubit 2.0 fluorometer. TCRbeta rearrangements were sequenced from genomic DNA using the immunoSEQ assay at survey resolution. For the original study's pipeline: In the TCR sequencing data, the smallest productive clonotype frequency that could be detected was 2.59 x 10-5. Only productive TCRbeta rearrangements, defined as complete and in-frame sequences, were included in the analyses. Simpson clonality, calculated in the immunoSEQ Analyzer version 3.0, was used as the measure of sample clonality. Clones were categorized by frequency as very rare, small, medium, large (1-20%) or hyperexpanded (>20%). Generation probabilities were estimated with OLGA 1.2.3, V-gene circos plots were made with VDJtools, specificities were searched in VDJdb, and CDR3 motifs were identified with GLIPH. Not all clones reach the TCRdb copy of this immuneACCESS table, which keeps in-frame sequences only. Checked studies attribute under half of the gap to unresolved V genes and leave the rest unexplained. V and J calls and clone size are copied from that table; D and trimming were computed from the DNA. The sample yields approximately 30,000 clones; 70% to 75% were counted once. Clones ranked in the top ten supply over 3% of the sample.

As to this clone: Its antigen specificity is not known. No much larger clone exists at a distance of one base, and base qualities are not known.

A distance of 14 bases separates the germline ends of V and J, which lose 5 bases and 3 bases respectively. Reading from cysteine to phenylalanine, the CDR3 counts 15 amino acids. Only the CDR3 DNA stays, 45 bases, in frame from base 1. CDR1 and CDR2 (MNHEY, SMNVEV) derive from the germline V gene (reference sequence). Recombination linked TRBV27 to TRBJ1-3, and possibly TRBD1, on 5 matching bases. This TCR came from a human donor in good health. The material sequenced was CD4+ T cells from blood buffy coats. CDR3 sequence: CASSTQRGLGNTIYF. The DNA sequence follows: TGTGCCAGCAGTACCCAAAGGGGACTTGGAAACACCATATATTTT.